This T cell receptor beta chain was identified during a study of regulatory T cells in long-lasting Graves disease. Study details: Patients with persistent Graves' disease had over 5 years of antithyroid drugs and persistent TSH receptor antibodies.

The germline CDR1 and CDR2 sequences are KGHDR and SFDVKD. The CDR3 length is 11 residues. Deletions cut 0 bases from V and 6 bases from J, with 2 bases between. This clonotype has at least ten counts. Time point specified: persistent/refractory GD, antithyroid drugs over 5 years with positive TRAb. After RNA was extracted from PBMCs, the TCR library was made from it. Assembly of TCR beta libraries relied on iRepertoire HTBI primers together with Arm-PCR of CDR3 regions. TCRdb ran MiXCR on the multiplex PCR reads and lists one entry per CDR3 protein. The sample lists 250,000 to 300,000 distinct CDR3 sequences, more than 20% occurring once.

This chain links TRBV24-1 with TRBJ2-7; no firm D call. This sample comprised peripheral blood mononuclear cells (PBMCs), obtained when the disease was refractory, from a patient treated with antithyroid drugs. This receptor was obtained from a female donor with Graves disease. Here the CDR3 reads CATSDLAEQYF. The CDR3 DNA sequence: TGTGCCACCAGTGATTTGGCCGAGCAGTACTTC.